This passage covers 26 T cell receptor beta chains from one sample sequenced in a study of tumor-infiltrating lymphocytes in primary liver carcinoma. Constant-region priming of approximately 500 ng total RNA yielded TCR beta cDNA. What produced the TCR beta libraries was three nested multiplex PCR rounds using slightly modified ARM-PCR. TRBV1-TRBV30 forward primers paired with a C-beta reverse primer were used in the first two PCR rounds, which ran approximately 10 cycles each. Using its own MiXCR run on the multiplex PCR reads, TCRdb lists one record per CDR3 protein. The sample has about 84,000 distinct CDR3 sequences, 72% seen once; the top ten hold roughly a fifth. Joint extraction of RNA and DNA used roughly 17-32 mg of bulk tissue that was unsorted. The sample was liver tumor tissue from sampling region 1. This sample's subset: tumor region T1, superior pole. These receptors originate from a man in his forties or fifties with primary liver carcinoma and hepatitis B virus infection.

In its sample, this clonotype was seen many times. The V call is TRBV5-1, the J call TRBJ2-5; D may be TRBD2 (5 bases). Trimming cost V 2 bases and J 5 bases, with 13 bases left between them. Germline V gene lookup returns CDR1 SGHRS and CDR2 YFSETQ. This CDR3 comprises 14 residues. The CDR3 spells CASSFEGRRETQYF. DNA of the CDR3: TGCGCCAGCAGCTTTGAGGGAAGGCGGGAGACCCAGTACTTC.

Concerning this clonotype: A single base separates this from a much larger clone, so it may be a read error. CDR3 residues: CASSLAPGTGGTEAFF. The CDR3 DNA sequence: TGTGCCAGCAGCTTGGCTCCCGGGACAGGGGGCACTGAAGCTTTCTTT. The rearrangement links TRBV7-9 to TRBJ1-1, with 11 bases identical to TRBD1. CDR3 length equals 16 residues. J gave up 4 bases and V 3 bases, and 7 bases lay outside the gene matches. Germline loops: CDR1 SEHNR, CDR2 FQNEAQ (reference sequence). Drawing the rest from reference TRBV7-9 and TRBJ1-1, the complete variable domain is DTGVSQNPRHKITKRGQNVTFRCDPISEHNRLYWYRQTLGQGPEFLTYFQNEAQLEKSRLLSDRFSAERPKGSFSTLEIQRTEQGDSAMYLCASSLAPGTGGTEAFFGQGTRLTVV.

This clonotype appeared once. The chain has TRBV11-2 and TRBJ2-2; 9 positions agree with TRBD2. Germline V lookup: CDR1 SGHAT, CDR2 FQNNGV. CDR3 size: 16 residues. The V gene end was trimmed by 6 bases and the J gene end by 9 bases; junction bases not matched to a gene: 14. The DNA for the CDR3 is TGTGCCAGCAGTTTAATGGCGCTAGCGGGAACCTGGGAGCTGTTTTTT. Translating it yields CASSLMALAGTWELFF. The entire variable domain, with the rest obtained from reference TRBV11-2 and TRBJ2-2, is as follows: EAGVAQSPRYKIIEKRQSVAFWCNPISGHATLYWYQQILGQGPKLLIQFQNNGVVDDSQLPKDRFSAERLKGVDSTLKIQPAKLEDSAVYLCASSLMALAGTWELFFGEGSRLTVL.

Concerning this clonotype itself: One end of the junction is discordant with germline, which a read error may explain. The rearrangement uses TRBV5-4 and TRBJ2-5; D is unresolved. The CDR3 extends over 14 amino acids. CDR1 and CDR2 (germline): SGHNT, YYREEE (reference sequence). CDR3 bases: TGTGCCAGCAGCTCCACTGACGTAACGGAGACCCGGTACTTC. As protein: CASSSTDVTETRYF.

To note about this clonotype: One end of the junction varies from germline; a read error may be responsible. The gene calls are TRBV29-1 and TRBJ2-1; possibly TRBD2 for D (6 bases). This CDR3 comprises 13 residues. Germline V gene sequence: CDR1 SQVTM, CDR2 ANQGSEA. The CDR3 spells CSAEVTSGNEQIF. The CDR3, as DNA: TGCAGCGCCGAGGTGACTAGTGGCAATGAGCAGATCTTC.

Comment on this clonotype: The conserved closing phenylalanine or tryptophan is absent in this CDR3, likely reflecting a read error. V and J are TRBV6-6 and TRBJ2-1, with D possibly being TRBD2 (5 bases). The V gene lost 3 bases and the J gene lost 6 bases, with 6 bases spanning the gap. The V gene's germline CDR1 is MNHNY and CDR2 SVGAGI (reference sequence). CDR3 length: 12 amino acids. This CDR3 is CASSYAGNEQFS. CDR3 bases: TGTGCCAGCAGTTATGCGGGCAATGAGCAGTTCTCC.

Turning to this clonotype: Germline is not matched at one junction end, which may reflect a read error. The chain employs TRBV29-1 and TRBJ2-5; 9 nucleotides line up with TRBD2. Looked up from germline, CDR1 is SQVTM and CDR2 is ANQGSEA. The CDR3 spans 12 residues. For the CDR3, the DNA is TGCATCGCCGAGACTAGCGGAGAGGCCCAGAACTTC. Translated: CIAETSGEAQNF.

In regard to this clonotype: It may be a read error: a sequence one base away is much more abundant. Without the conserved terminal phenylalanine or tryptophan, this CDR3 likely stems from a read error. The chain has TRBV7-2 and TRBJ2-6; no definite D call. The CDR3 is 15 residues long. Per the germline V gene, CDR1 is SGHTA and CDR2 is FQGNSA. Trimming took off 3 bases at V and 0 bases at J, with 6 bases between the two ends. The CDR3 protein is CASSLFSSGANVLTL. In nucleotides, the CDR3 is TGTGCCAGCAGCTTGTTTAGCTCTGGGGCCAACGTCCTGACTCTC.

This clonotype was seen once. This sequence may be a read error, since a much larger clone differs from it by one base. V and J are TRBV28 and TRBJ1-5; 12 bases match TRBD1. V shed 7 bases, J shed 1 base, and the junction held 17 bases outside the gene matches. Per germline, CDR1 MDHEN and CDR2 SYDVKM. There are 20 residues in the CDR3. Written as DNA, the CDR3 is TGTGCCAGCATTTTGTTACGGGACAGGGGGCGTTATTCGAGCAATCAGCCCCAGCATTTT. This translates into CASILLRDRGRYSSNQPQHF. Combining the CDR3 with reference TRBV28 and TRBJ1-5 gives the whole variable domain DVKVTQSSRYLVKRTGEKVFLECVQDMDHENMFWYRQDPGLGLRLIYFSYDVKMKEKGDIPEGYSVSREKKERFSLILESASTNQTSMYLCASILLRDRGRYSSNQPQHFGDGTRLSIL.

This clonotype was seen many times. The rearrangement uses TRBV7-8 and TRBJ2-1; no definite D call. Deletions cut 5 bases from V and 7 bases from J, with 18 bases between. The CDR3 sequence is 15 residues long. The germline V gene encodes CDR1 SGHVS and CDR2 FQNEAQ. In DNA form, the CDR3 reads TGTGCCAGCAGCCCGAGAGAGGCCTGGGTAAATGAGCAGTTCTTC. Its protein product is CASSPREAWVNEQFF.

In its sample, this clonotype was seen once. V gene TRBV5-1 combines with J gene TRBJ2-2, with D perhaps matching TRBD1 (6 bases). The CDR3 totals 14 residues. Between the trimmed V and J ends, which lost 7 bases and 6 bases, there was a span of 16 bases. Germline V gene lookup returns CDR1 SGHRS and CDR2 YFSETQ. The CDR3 loop reads CASSRERGSGELFF. Written as DNA, the CDR3 is TGCGCCAGCTCGAGGGAAAGGGGGTCCGGGGAGCTGTTTTTT.

There are many counts of this clonotype. V gene TRBV28 combines with J gene TRBJ2-4; 8 bases are a match to TRBD1. CDR3 length equals 15 residues. V was clipped by 5 bases and J by 6 bases; unmatched bases: 9. Germline V lookup: CDR1 MDHEN, CDR2 SYDVKM. The CDR3 here is CASSQPGTGRNIQYF. CDR3 bases: TGTGCCAGCAGTCAACCCGGGACAGGTAGAAACATTCAGTACTTC.

Concerning this clonotype: Here the CDR3 omits its conserved ending phenylalanine or tryptophan, so a read error is the likely source. The chain has TRBV4-2 and TRBJ2-4, with TRBD2 identical over 8 bases. The V gene end was trimmed by 3 bases and the J gene end by 0 bases; junction bases not matched to a gene: 10. The CDR3 runs to 18 residues. Per the germline V gene, CDR1 is LGHNA and CDR2 is YNFKEQ. The CDR3 DNA sequence: TGTGCCAGCAGCCAGCCCCCGTTAGCGGGGATAGCCAAAAACATTCAGTACTCC. Translating it yields CASSQPPLAGIAKNIQYS.

Details on this clonotype: A read error is likely, as this CDR3 ends without the conserved phenylalanine or tryptophan. This chain connects TRBV6-1 to TRBJ2-3; 7 nucleotides align to TRBD2. The germline gives CDR1 MNHNS, CDR2 SASEGT. The CDR3 runs 16 residues. CDR3 region: CTSSQLAGSTTDTQYY. The CDR3 DNA reads as TGTACCAGCAGTCAATTAGCGGGTTCAACCACAGATACGCAGTATTAT.

With regard to this clonotype: Just one base apart from a much larger clone, this may be a read error. The chain joins TRBV5-1 to TRBJ1-1; D gene uncertain. This CDR3 is 13 amino acids long. The V gene's germline CDR1 is SGHRS and CDR2 YFSETQ. V shed 5 bases and J shed 10 bases, with 18 bases lying between them. The CDR3: CASSSLDPLGAFF. The CDR3 nucleotides are TGCGCCAGCAGTTCCCTGGACCCACTGGGAGCTTTCTTT.

The chain carries TRBV29-1 and TRBJ2-3; D is ambiguous. Trimming left V 7 bases short and J 3 bases short, with 17 bases between. CDR1 SQVTM and CDR2 ANQGSEA come from the germline V gene. The CDR3 runs 14 residues. For the CDR3, the DNA is TGCAGCGCCCAAACCGGCGTTAGTACAGATACGCAGTATTTT. It translates to CSAQTGVSTDTQYF.

On this clonotype itself: The CDR3 carries no conserved terminal phenylalanine or tryptophan, so it likely arises from a read error. This sequence joins TRBV6-5 and TRBJ1-2, with 8 bases fitting TRBD1. Trimming removed 6 bases from V and 7 bases from J; junction bases left unmatched: 7. This CDR3 is built from 13 residues. Germline V gene sequence: CDR1 MNHEY, CDR2 SVGAGI. This CDR3 is CASSPRTGTGYTV. CDR3 DNA: TGTGCCAGCAGCCCCCGGACAGGGACTGGCTACACCGTC.

Turning to this clonotype: The CDR3 end shows no conserved phenylalanine or tryptophan, and so a read error is likely. This chain connects TRBV4-1 to TRBJ2-7, with 9 positions matching TRBD2. The germline V gene encodes CDR1 MGHRA and CDR2 YSYEKL. This CDR3 has 17 residues. CDR3 bases: TGCTCCAGCACCCTCACTAGCGGGTACTTTTCCACCTACGAACAGTACTTA. This gives the protein CSSTLTSGYFSTYEQYL.

With respect to this clonotype: Given a much more abundant clone one base away, this may be a read error. Lacking the conserved final phenylalanine or tryptophan, this CDR3 likely reflects a read error. The chain joins TRBV7-9 to TRBJ2-7; 10 bases line up with TRBD1. Trimming removed 2 bases from V and 0 bases from J; junction bases left unmatched: 16. This CDR3 is 20 amino acids long. CDR1 is SEHNR and CDR2 is FQNEAQ in the germline V gene (reference sequence). The CDR3 protein is CASSLTSPGTGVRSSYEQYL. The CDR3 bases are TGTGCCAGCAGCTTAACCAGTCCCGGGACAGGGGTTCGAAGCTCCTACGAGCAGTACTTA.

V gene TRBV20-1 combines with J gene TRBJ1-6; 8 bases map to TRBD1. V lost 6 bases, J lost 7 bases, and 11 bases stayed unmatched. This CDR3 has 15 residues. Germline assignment: CDR1 DFQATT and CDR2 SNEGSKA (reference sequence). This chain's CDR3 is CSALPGGPLNSPLHF. The CDR3 DNA follows: TGCAGTGCACTTCCAGGGGGCCCCCTCAATTCACCCCTCCACTTT.

This clonotype was detected only a few times. One base away lies a much larger clone, so this may be a sequencing read error. The CDR3 DNA follows: TGTGCCAGCAGCTCTGGGACTAGCGGGAATCCCGAGCAGTTGTTC. Protein sequence: CASSSGTSGNPEQLF. The chain uses TRBV5-4 and TRBJ2-1; 13 positions match TRBD2. This CDR3 region has 15 residues. Germline V gene sequence: CDR1 SGHNT, CDR2 YYREEE (reference sequence).

The chain is built from TRBV14 and TRBJ2-7; TRBD2 matches 7 bases. Germline-derived CDR1 and CDR2 are SGHDN and FVKESK. The CDR3 extends over 14 amino acids. The V gene end was trimmed by 4 bases and the J gene end by 9 bases; junction bases not matched to a gene: 12. CDR3 amino acids: CASSLSCGSDVQYF. CDR3 sequence (DNA): TGTGCCAGCAGCCTCTCTTGCGGGAGCGACGTGCAGTACTTC.

Turning to this clonotype: The junction shows a germline mismatch at one end, possibly a read error. The genes are TRBV6-1 and TRBJ2-3; D not certain. CDR1 MNHNS and CDR2 SASEGT come from the germline V gene. The CDR3 extends over 13 amino acids. CDR3 residues: CVSSEVRVDTQYF. The CDR3 region has the DNA TGTGTCAGCAGTGAAGTTCGGGTAGATACGCAGTATTTT.

Remarks on this clonotype: A junction boundary mismatches the germline segment, possibly from a read error. This chain joins TRBV12-3 or TRBV12-4 and TRBJ2-5; D might be TRBD1 (6 bases). CDR3 length equals 15 residues. CDR3 amino acids: CACRGQGAKGETQYF. CDR3 DNA sequence: TGTGCCTGCAGGGGACAAGGGGCGAAGGGAGAGACCCAGTACTTC.

This clonotype came up many times. The chain is built from TRBV28 and TRBJ2-1; 7 nucleotides align to TRBD2. The CDR3 extends over 15 amino acids. CDR1 is MDHEN, CDR2 SYDVKM, per germline. V dropped 8 bases and J dropped 8; count of bases not matched to a gene: 15. The CDR3 sequence: CASGNAGAGADEQFF. The CDR3 bases are TGTGCCAGCGGGAACGCGGGAGCCGGGGCGGATGAGCAGTTCTTC.

Points on this clonotype: A much larger clone sits a single nucleotide away, making a read error possible. This chain connects TRBV7-9 to TRBJ1-1; D is possibly TRBD1 (5 bases). V was cut by 4 bases and J by 4 bases, with 13 bases left in between. The germline V gene has CDR1 SEHNR and CDR2 FQNEAQ (reference sequence). The CDR3 extends over 14 amino acids. CDR3 region: CASSYWGEGTEAFF. CDR3 nucleotides: TGTGCCAGCAGCTATTGGGGGGAAGGCACTGAAGCTTTCTTT.